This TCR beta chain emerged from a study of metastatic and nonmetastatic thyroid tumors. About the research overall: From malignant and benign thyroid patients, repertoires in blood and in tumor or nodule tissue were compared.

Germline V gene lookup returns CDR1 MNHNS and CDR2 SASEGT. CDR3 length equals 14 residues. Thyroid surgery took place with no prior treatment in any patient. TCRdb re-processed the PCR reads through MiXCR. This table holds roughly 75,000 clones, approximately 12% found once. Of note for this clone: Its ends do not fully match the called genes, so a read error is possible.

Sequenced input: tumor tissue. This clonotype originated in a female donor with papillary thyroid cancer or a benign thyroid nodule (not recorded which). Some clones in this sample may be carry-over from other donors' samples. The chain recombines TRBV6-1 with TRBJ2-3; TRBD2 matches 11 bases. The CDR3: CDSGLAGGQDTQYF. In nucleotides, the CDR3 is TGTGACAGCGGATTAGCGGGAGGGCAAGATACGCAGTATTTT.